Listed below are T cell receptor beta chains from one sample, sequenced in a study of blood T cell repertoires in COVID-19. Assay used: immunoSEQ multiplex PCR; TCRdb lists only in-frame clones, some missing. The sample holds tens of thousands of clones, 89% seen once. Sequencing input: peripheral blood. The receptors were gathered from a woman in her sixties with COVID-19, enrolled during active disease. The conserved cysteine and the conserved F or W are not part of the CDR3 here. The size field is filled for only some rows; it gives once, few, many or a size class.

abundance	v_gene	CDR3aa
-	TRBV11-1	ASSSGNGGGADTQY
few	TRBV5-8	ASSLALALDTQY
-	TRBV10-3	AITTGQYYGYT
-	TRBV5-1	ASSLVVSSYNEQF
-	TRBV9	ASSHRGADTDTQY
-	TRBV7-9	ASSSGRAAF
few	TRBV27	ASSRQGLSYEQY
-	TRBV18	ASSPPGTSGTYEQY
-	TRBV5-1	ASSLDPGNSGNTIY
-	TRBV30	AWSVPSQGTEAF
-	TRBV29-1	RRTSEEDEQY
-	TRBV29-1	SVALQGSGSPLH
-	TRBV28	ASSLLGANTEAF
-	TRBV5-5	ASSPRDRGTWPQH
-	TRBV7-9	ASSLEYGSIGEQF
-	TRBV28	ASSSQWSTDTQY
once	TRBV7-9	ASTQVGGRANEQF
-	TRBV12-3/TRBV12-4	ASTLGQYNEQF
-	TRBV6-4	ASSVQGLKYGYT
-	TRBV6-5	ASGSVNYGYT
-	TRBV11-2	ASSLGQGKSYGYT
few	TRBV5-4	ASSLLDSNSPLH
few	TRBV24-1	ATSDRTSGNLHGELF
few	TRBV19	ASRGQGSHGYT
-	TRBV28	ASSPTGTGVDIQY
-	TRBV7-7	ASSRGLAGTGNEQF
once	TRBV4-3	ASSQGVVYEQY
-	TRBV6-1	ASSEMVSSGANVLT
-	TRBV24-1	ATSDSAPGQGATETQY
once	TRBV28	ASRSPSGGRAGETQY
-	TRBV28	ASSLGGRAMF
-	TRBV2	ASSGDSNSPLH
-	TRBV4-3	ASSQVRGFSYEQY
-	TRBV6-5	ASSYSRGPIY
-	TRBV7-2	ASSLAFGQGADEQY
once	TRBV5-5	ASSPGWNSYYEQY
few	TRBV4-3	ASSQDTGRTGELF
-	TRBV19	ASSRPGTSRTEAF
-	TRBV2	ASSVGTSIWDVGYEQY
-	TRBV28	ASSLRDGYEQY
-	TRBV7-8	ASSPGTGVSYEQY
few	TRBV4-1	ASSQDRGTEAF
-	TRBV27	ASSFSGLRANVLT
-	TRBV6-5	ASSYGPGGPNGYT
-	TRBV28	ASSLDRPSTDTQY
-	TRBV10-3	AISLQGNTGELF
-	TRBV6-5	ASSYTPQFGYGYT
-	TRBV7-8	ASSFTGGALVDEQY
-	TRBV6-5	ASSRQMNTEAF
-	TRBV6-5	ASGGGLGAQY
-	TRBV3-1/TRBV3-2	ASSQDGQLDQPQH
-	TRBV19	AIGPGAGSTDTQY
-	TRBV5-1	ASSGPAGKQETQY
few	TRBV7-2	ASRGMGLRAEQF
-	TRBV30	AANRETTNEKLF